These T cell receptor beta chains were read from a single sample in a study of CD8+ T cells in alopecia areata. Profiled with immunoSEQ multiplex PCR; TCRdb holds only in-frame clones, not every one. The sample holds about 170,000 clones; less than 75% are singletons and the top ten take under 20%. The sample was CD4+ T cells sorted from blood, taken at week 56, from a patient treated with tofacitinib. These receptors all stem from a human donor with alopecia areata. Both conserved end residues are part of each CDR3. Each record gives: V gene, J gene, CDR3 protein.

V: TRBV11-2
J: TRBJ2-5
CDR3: CASSLEGSAWTQYF

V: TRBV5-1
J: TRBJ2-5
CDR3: CASSVGQAWETQYF

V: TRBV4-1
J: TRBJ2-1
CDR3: CASSQDMGTYYNEQFF

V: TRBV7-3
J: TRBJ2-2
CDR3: CASRAWGAPGELFF

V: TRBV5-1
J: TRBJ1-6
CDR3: CASSFQPGQGNSPLHF

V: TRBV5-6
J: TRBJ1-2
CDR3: CASRTGLFRGYTF

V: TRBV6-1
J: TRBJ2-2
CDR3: CASSEEWLAGANTGELFF

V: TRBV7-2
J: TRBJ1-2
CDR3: CASSGGAGVYGYTF

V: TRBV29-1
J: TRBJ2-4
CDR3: CSAEGGRGDIQYF

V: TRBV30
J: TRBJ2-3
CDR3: CAWTGTGTQYF

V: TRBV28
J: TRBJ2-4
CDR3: CAVKFDRAKNIQYF

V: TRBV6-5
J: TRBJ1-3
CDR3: CASSYRGATGNTIYF

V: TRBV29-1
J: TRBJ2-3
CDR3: CSVVRGISTDTQYF

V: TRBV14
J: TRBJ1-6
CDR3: CASSIKAYNSPLHF

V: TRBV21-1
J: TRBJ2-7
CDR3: CASNRNKNGSSYEQYF

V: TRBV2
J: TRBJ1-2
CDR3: CASSVPPAGYTF

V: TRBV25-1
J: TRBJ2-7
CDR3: CASRDSPYEQYF

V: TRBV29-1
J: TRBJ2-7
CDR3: CSASGTGNSYEQYF

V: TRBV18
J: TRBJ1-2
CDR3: CASSPGTALGYTF

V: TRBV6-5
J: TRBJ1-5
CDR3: CASSHGTGGNQPQHF

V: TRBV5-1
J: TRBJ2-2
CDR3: CASSLPRDTAGELFF

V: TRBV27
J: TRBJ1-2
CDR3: CASSHKQGNYGYTF

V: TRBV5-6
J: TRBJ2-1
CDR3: CASSLPEGPYNEQFF

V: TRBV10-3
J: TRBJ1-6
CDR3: CAISDDRSPVFFHF

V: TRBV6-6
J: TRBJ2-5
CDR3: CASSYSRETQYF

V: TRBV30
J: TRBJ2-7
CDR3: CAWSGTSSTPQYF

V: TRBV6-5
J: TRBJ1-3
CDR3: CASKEIFSGNTIYF

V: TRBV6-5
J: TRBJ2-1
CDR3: CASSYSVADEQFF

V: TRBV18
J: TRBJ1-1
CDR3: CASSPARGGSGTEAFF